What follows are 3 T cell receptor beta chains derived from one specimen sequenced in a study of CD8+ T cells in alopecia areata. Stated treatment: oral pan-JAK inhibitor, 5-10 mg twice daily. Once RNA had been extracted, it was reverse transcribed into cDNA to act as the sequencing template. The protocol was immunoSEQ multiplex PCR, while the TCRdb copy is restricted to in-frame clones and leaves out a portion. The table has approximately 160,000 clones, around 59% seen once. Material: CD4+ T cells sorted from blood, obtained at week 24, from a patient treated with tofacitinib. These receptors were obtained from a human donor with alopecia areata.

This clone has just a few counts. The chain is built from TRBV29-1 and TRBJ2-2, with 7 bases aligning to TRBD1. CDR3 length: 13 amino acids. V was pared by 7 bases and J by 6 bases, with 8 bases of the junction left unmatched. Germline V gene lookup returns CDR1 SQVTM and CDR2 ANQGSEA. Written as DNA, the CDR3 is TGCAGCGCTAGGGGGCGAGGGGCCGGGGAGCTGTTTTTT. It yields the protein CSARGRGAGELFF.

The chain is built from TRBV2 and TRBJ2-5; D not certain. CDR3 length: 15 amino acids. Germline CDR1 and CDR2: SNHLY and FYNNEI. V was shortened by 1 base and J by 2 bases, with 11 bases between the two germline ends. CDR3 sequence (DNA): TGTGCCAGCAGTGAAGGCCAGACTCCACAAGAGACCCAGTACTTC. Translated, it gives CASSEGQTPQETQYF.

This chain links TRBV30 with TRBJ2-5; D may be TRBD1 (6 bases). Trimming left V 8 bases short and J 2 bases short, with 12 bases between. Germline-derived CDR1 and CDR2 are GTSNPN and SVGIG (reference sequence). The CDR3 contains 12 residues. As DNA, the CDR3 is TGTGCCCAGGGGCCGAGACAAGAGACCCAGTACTTC. Translation: CAQGPRQETQYF.